This T cell receptor beta chain was identified in a study of blood T cell repertoires in COVID-19. Study background: Material from acute and convalescent COVID-19 was sourced from the United States, Italy and Spain.

Study processing details: Reference gene primer amplification gave estimated nucleated cell counts. Profiled with immunoSEQ multiplex PCR; TCRdb holds only in-frame clones, not every one. From that table come the V and J calls and clone size; the DNA was used to work out D and trimming. The table records under 300,000 clones, approximately 86% of them present only once. With V trimmed by 6 bases and J by 5 bases, 17 bases remained unmatched. There are 18 residues in the CDR3. Germline V gene data show CDR1 as SEHNR and CDR2 as FQNEAQ (reference sequence). The age range of participants was about 18 to 90 years, with residence in approximately 25 US areas.

Material: PBMCs or T cells enriched from blood (not recorded which). The receptor comes from a woman in her twenties or thirties with acute COVID-19. The chain combines TRBV7-9 with TRBJ2-3; TRBD2 agrees at 10 bases. CDR3 sequence: CASSPVTRAGGSRDTQYF. For the CDR3, the DNA is TGTGCCAGCAGTCCCGTCACAAGAGCGGGGGGGAGTAGAGATACGCAGTATTTT.